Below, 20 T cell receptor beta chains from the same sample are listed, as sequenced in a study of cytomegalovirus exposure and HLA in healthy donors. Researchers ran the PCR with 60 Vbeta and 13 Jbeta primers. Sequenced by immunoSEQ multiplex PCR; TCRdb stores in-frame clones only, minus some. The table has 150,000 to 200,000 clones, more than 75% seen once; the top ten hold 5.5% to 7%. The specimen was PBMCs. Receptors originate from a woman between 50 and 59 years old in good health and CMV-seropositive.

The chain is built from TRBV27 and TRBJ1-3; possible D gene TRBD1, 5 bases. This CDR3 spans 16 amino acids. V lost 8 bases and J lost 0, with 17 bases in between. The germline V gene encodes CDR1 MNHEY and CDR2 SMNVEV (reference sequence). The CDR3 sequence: CASPRGSKGSGNTIYF. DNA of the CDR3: TGTGCCAGCCCGCGGGGCAGTAAAGGCTCTGGAAACACCATATATTTT.

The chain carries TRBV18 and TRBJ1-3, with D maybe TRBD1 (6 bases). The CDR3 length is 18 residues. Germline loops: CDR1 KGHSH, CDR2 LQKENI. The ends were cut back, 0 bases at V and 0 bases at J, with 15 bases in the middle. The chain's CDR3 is CASSPPGTKGASGNTIYF. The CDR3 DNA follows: TGTGCCAGCTCACCACCGGGGACAAAAGGTGCCTCTGGAAACACCATATATTTT.

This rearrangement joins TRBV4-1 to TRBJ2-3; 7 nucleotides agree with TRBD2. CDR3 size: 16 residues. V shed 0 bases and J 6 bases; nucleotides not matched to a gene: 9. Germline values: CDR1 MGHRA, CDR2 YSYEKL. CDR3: CASSQEGGATSDTQYF. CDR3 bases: TGCGCCAGCAGCCAAGAGGGAGGGGCGACTAGTGATACGCAGTATTTT.

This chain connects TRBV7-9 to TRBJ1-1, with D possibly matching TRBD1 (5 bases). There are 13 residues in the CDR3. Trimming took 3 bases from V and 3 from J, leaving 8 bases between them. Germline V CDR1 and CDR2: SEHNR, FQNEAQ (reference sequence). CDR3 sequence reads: CASSFKGDTEAFF. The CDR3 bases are TGTGCCAGCAGCTTTAAAGGGGACACTGAAGCTTTCTTT.

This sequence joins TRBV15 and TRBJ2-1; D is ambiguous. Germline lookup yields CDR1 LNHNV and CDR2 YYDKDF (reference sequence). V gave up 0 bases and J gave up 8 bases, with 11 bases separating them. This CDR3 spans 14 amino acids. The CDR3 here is CATSREVSIYEQFF. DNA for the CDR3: TGTGCCACCAGCAGAGAGGTGAGCATCTATGAGCAGTTCTTC.

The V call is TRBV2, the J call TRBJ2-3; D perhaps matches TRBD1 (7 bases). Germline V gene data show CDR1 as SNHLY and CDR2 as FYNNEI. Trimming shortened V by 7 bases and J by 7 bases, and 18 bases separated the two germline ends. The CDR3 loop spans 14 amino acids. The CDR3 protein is CASMRQGLYHTQYF. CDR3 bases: TGTGCCAGCATGAGACAGGGACTTTACCATACGCAGTATTTT.

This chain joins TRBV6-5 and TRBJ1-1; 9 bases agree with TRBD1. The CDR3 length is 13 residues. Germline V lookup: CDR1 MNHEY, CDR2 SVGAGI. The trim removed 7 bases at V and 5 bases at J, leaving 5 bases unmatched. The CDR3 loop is CASTRTGVTEAFF. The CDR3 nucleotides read TGTGCCAGCACCAGGACAGGGGTGACTGAAGCTTTCTTT.

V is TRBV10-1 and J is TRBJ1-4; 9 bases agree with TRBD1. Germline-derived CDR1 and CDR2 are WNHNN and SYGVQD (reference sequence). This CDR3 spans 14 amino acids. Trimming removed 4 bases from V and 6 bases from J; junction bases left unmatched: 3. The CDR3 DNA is TGCGCCAGCAGTGCGGGACAGGGTCATGAAAAACTGTTTTTT. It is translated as CASSAGQGHEKLFF.

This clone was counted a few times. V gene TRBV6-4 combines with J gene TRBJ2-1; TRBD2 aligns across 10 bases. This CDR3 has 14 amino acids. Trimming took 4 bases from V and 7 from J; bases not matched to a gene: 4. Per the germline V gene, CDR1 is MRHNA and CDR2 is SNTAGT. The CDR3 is CASSVSSGRNEQFF. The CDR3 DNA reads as TGTGCCAGCAGTGTTTCTAGCGGGAGAAATGAGCAGTTCTTC.

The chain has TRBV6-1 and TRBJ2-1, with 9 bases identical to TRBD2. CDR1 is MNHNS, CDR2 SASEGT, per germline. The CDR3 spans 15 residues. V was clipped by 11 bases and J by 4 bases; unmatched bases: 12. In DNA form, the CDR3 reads TGTGCCGGAGGGACTAGCACGCAACAATACAATGAGCAGTTCTTC. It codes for CAGGTSTQQYNEQFF.

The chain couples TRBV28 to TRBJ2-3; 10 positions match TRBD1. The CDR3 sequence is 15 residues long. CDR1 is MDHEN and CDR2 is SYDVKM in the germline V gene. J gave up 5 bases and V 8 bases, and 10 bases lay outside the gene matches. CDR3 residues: CASLRGDRGIDTQYF. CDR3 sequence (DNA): TGTGCCAGCTTGAGGGGGGACAGGGGTATAGATACGCAGTATTTT.

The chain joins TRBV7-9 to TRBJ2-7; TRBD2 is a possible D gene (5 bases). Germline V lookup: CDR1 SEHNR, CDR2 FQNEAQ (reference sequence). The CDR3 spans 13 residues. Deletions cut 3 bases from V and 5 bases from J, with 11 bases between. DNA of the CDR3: TGTGCCAGCAGCTTTGGGCACGGGGACGAGCAGTACTTC. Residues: CASSFGHGDEQYF.

This CDR3 is CASSFLTNEKLFF. CDR3 DNA sequence: TGTGCCAGCAGCTTCCTAACTAATGAAAAACTGTTTTTT. The chain recombines TRBV11-2 with TRBJ1-4; D unclear. Per the germline V gene, CDR1 is SGHAT and CDR2 is FQNNGV. This CDR3 is built from 13 residues. V shed 3 bases and J shed 1 base, with 3 bases lying between them.

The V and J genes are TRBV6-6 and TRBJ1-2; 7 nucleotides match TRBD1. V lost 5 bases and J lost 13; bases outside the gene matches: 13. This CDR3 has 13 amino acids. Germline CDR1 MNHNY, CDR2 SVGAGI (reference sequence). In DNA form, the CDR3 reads TGTGCCAGCAGTATACTTTCCGGGACAGTTGTCACCTTC. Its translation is CASSILSGTVVTF.

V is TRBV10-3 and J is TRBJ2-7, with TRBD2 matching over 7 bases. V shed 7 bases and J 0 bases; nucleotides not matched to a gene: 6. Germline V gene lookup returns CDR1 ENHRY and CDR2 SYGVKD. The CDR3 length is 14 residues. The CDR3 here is CAITASGHSYEQYF. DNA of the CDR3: TGTGCCATCACGGCTAGCGGACACTCCTACGAGCAGTACTTC.

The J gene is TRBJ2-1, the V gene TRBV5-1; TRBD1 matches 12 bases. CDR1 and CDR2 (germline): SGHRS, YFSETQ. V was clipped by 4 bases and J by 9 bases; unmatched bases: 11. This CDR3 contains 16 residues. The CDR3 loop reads CASSPLSGQGASEQFF. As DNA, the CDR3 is TGCGCCAGCAGCCCTCTGTCGGGACAGGGGGCGAGTGAGCAGTTCTTC.

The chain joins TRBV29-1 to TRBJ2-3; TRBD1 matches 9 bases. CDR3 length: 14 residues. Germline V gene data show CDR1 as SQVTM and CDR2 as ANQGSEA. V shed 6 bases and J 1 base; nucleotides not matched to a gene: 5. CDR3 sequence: CSVGQGYRTDTQYF. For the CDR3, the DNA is TGCAGCGTGGGACAGGGATACCGCACAGATACGCAGTATTTT.

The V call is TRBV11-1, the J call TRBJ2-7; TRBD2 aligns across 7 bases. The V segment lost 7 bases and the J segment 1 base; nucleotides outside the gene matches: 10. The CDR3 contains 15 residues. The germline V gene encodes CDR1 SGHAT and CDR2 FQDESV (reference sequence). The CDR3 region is CASIWEGARSYEQYF. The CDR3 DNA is TGTGCCAGCATCTGGGAGGGAGCAAGGTCCTACGAGCAGTACTTC.

In DNA, the CDR3 is TGTGCCAGCAGCCCGGGATTGGGGAGTCAGCCCCAGCATTTT. It codes for CASSPGLGSQPQHF. This sequence joins TRBV7-9 and TRBJ1-5, with unresolved D. The germline CDR1 and CDR2 sequences are SEHNR and FQNEAQ (reference sequence). This CDR3 comprises 14 residues. Trimming stripped 5 bases from V and 6 bases from J, with 14 bases between.

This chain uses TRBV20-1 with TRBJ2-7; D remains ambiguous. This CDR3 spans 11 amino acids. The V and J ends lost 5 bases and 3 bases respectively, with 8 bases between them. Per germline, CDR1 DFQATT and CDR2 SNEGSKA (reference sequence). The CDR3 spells CSAPQLYEQYF. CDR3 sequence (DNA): TGCAGTGCTCCCCAACTCTACGAGCAGTACTTC.